This TCR beta chain was retrieved from a study of blood T cell repertoires in COVID-19. Study details: Samples representing acute and convalescent COVID-19 were sourced from the United States, Italy and Spain. Sources were T cells, B-cell-depleted T cells, or PBMCs; the material itself was cDNA or gDNA.

Profiled with immunoSEQ multiplex PCR; TCRdb holds only in-frame clones, not every one. The sample has 95,000 or so clones, roughly nine tenths seen once. This CDR3 comprises 15 residues. Germline CDR1 is SGHTA and CDR2 is FQGNSA. V gave up 2 bases and J gave up 5 bases, with 15 bases separating them. Sequencing was carried out using peripheral blood. The TCR comes from a woman aged 70-85 years with acute or convalescent COVID-19. The J gene is TRBJ2-5, the V gene TRBV7-2, with a possible D match to TRBD2 (5 bases). The chain's CDR3 is CASSLSSTSWETQYF. The CDR3 nucleotides read TGTGCCAGCAGCTTATCCTCCACTAGTTGGGAGACCCAGTACTTC.